The source of this T cell receptor (beta chain) is a study of CD8 T cells in Susac syndrome. The trim removed 1 base at V and 5 bases at J, leaving 7 bases unmatched. The germline CDR1 and CDR2 sequences are SGHRS and YFSETQ. The CDR3 has 15 amino acids. Negative isolation yielded the CD8+ and CD4+ T cells, while FACS enriched the TEMRA cells. An amount of RNA that ranged from about 0.45 to 1 ug was reverse transcribed with random hexamers. TCRdb fed the immunoSEQ multiplex PCR reads into MiXCR, producing one record per CDR3 protein. The table has roughly 200,000 distinct CDR3 sequences, approximately 95% seen once.

This sequence originates from a human donor in good health. The genes are TRBV5-1 and TRBJ2-7; the match to TRBD1 covers 9 bases. The sample taken for sequencing was CD4+ T cells from PBMCs. The CDR3 loop reads CASSLRGQGGNEQYF. The CDR3 nucleotides are TGCGCCAGCAGCTTGAGGGGACAGGGCGGCAACGAGCAGTACTTC.